This T cell receptor (beta chain) was sequenced in a study of early T cells in non-severe SARS-CoV-2 infection. Study summary: RNA in bulk from unsorted whole blood was sequenced, and chains were unpaired.

TCRdb re-called the 5' RACE reads with MiXCR, one entry per CDR3 protein. The data contain some 48,000 distinct CDR3 sequences, 7.7% of them singletons. This clonotype has ten or more counts. The V and J ends lost 2 bases and 4 bases, in that order; junction bases with no gene match: 8. The CDR3 sequence is 15 residues long. CDR1 DFQATT and CDR2 SNEGSKA come from the germline V gene (reference sequence). What was sequenced was whole blood. The V gene is TRBV20-1, the J gene TRBJ2-3; 8 bases map to TRBD2. The clonotype comes from an adult who was a healthcare worker with PCR-confirmed SARS-CoV-2 infection or an uninfected control (not recorded which). As DNA, the CDR3 is TGCAGTGCTAGAAACTCGGCGGGGGGTTCAGATACGCAGTATTTT. Protein sequence: CSARNSAGGSDTQYF.